Listed below are T cell receptor beta chains from one sample, sequenced in a study of OX40 agonist ivuxolimab in advanced cancers. Produced via immunoSEQ multiplex PCR; TCRdb's table is partial and in-frame only. Of 7,500 to 9,500 clones in the sample, about two thirds were seen once. The specimen comprised CD4+ or CD8+ T cells sorted from blood, sampled in a trial of the OX40 agonist ivuxolimab. All receptors derive from an adult with an advanced solid tumor such as melanoma, head and neck, liver or kidney cancer. The CDR3 runs from the conserved cysteine through the conserved F or W. D genes are given only for firm matches.

TRBV14	TRBJ2-1	.	CASSQGARQNLYNEQFF	TGTGCCAGCAGCCAAGGGGCGAGGCAAAATCTCTACAATGAGCAGTTCTTC
TRBV27	TRBJ2-2	TRBD1	CATNRGIGGELFF	TGTGCCACCAACAGGGGGATTGGCGGGGAGCTGTTTTTT
TRBV2	TRBJ2-1	.	CASSGDSSSYNEQFF	TGTGCCAGCAGTGGGGACTCGAGCTCCTACAATGAGCAGTTCTTC
TRBV6-5	TRBJ2-5	.	CASSPGTETQYF	TGTGCCAGCAGCCCGGGAACGGAGACCCAGTACTTC
TRBV11-2	TRBJ2-1	TRBD2	CASSLEGNLAGGPDEQFF	TGTGCCAGCAGCTTAGAAGGTAACCTAGCGGGAGGGCCCGATGAGCAGTTCTTC
TRBV5-1	TRBJ2-7	TRBD1	CASSKTGGSYEQYF	TGCGCCAGCAGCAAGACAGGGGGAAGTTACGAGCAGTACTTC
TRBV27	TRBJ2-1	.	CASSFVGGFYNEQFF	TGTGCCAGCAGTTTTGTGGGGGGCTTCTACAATGAGCAGTTCTTC
TRBV11-3	TRBJ2-2	TRBD1	CASSPGQGNTGELFF	TGTGCCAGCAGCCCTGGACAGGGGAACACCGGGGAGCTGTTTTTT
TRBV6-1	TRBJ2-1	TRBD2	CASSDKRTSVPYNEQFF	TGTGCCAGCAGTGATAAGAGGACTAGCGTACCCTACAATGAGCAGTTCTTC
TRBV11-2	TRBJ1-2	TRBD1	CASSPPGQVEGYTF	TGTGCCAGCAGCCCGCCGGGACAGGTGGAAGGCTACACCTTC
TRBV11-2	TRBJ2-1	.	CASSLEVGAEFNEQFF	TGTGCCAGCAGCTTAGAGGTGGGGGCGGAGTTTAATGAGCAGTTCTTC
TRBV11-2	TRBJ2-7	.	CASSLAGSYEQYF	TGTGCCAGCAGCTTAGCCGGCTCCTACGAGCAGTACTTC
TRBV30	TRBJ2-1	TRBD1	CAWSTDRGYNEQFF	TGTGCCTGGTCCACGGACAGGGGGTACAATGAGCAGTTCTTC
TRBV7-2	TRBJ2-7	TRBD1	CASSFGQGGVEQYF	TGTGCCAGCAGCTTTGGACAGGGAGGAGTCGAGCAGTACTTC